One and the same sample provided the 28 T cell receptor beta chains below, sequenced in a study of Ad26.COV2.S vaccination and SARS-CoV-2 variants. Using immunoSEQ multiplex PCR, the repertoire was profiled, and TCRdb retains in-frame clones only, with some absent. This table has 360,000 or so clones, about nine tenths appearing once. The treatment is: around 19 received Ad26.COV2.S at low or high dose, single or two shots; a few received placebo; per-sample allocation not given. Material that was analyzed had been drawn on day 63 after the first vaccine or placebo injection. This specimen consisted of peripheral blood, obtained in a trial of Ad26.COV2.S vaccine versus placebo. These receptors were collected from a person aged 18-60 years who received the Ad26.COV2.S COVID-19 vaccine or a placebo.

This clone has a handful of counts. The chain has TRBV7-2 and TRBJ2-1; 11 nucleotides agree with TRBD2. This CDR3 has 18 residues. V dropped 1 base and J dropped 2; count of bases not matched to a gene: 7. Germline V lookup: CDR1 SGHTA, CDR2 FQGNSA. CDR3 protein: CASSLGSGRARAYNEQFF. CDR3 bases: TGTGCCAGCAGCTTAGGTAGCGGGAGGGCCCGGGCCTACAATGAGCAGTTCTTC. Drawing the rest from reference TRBV7-2 and TRBJ2-1, the complete variable domain is GAGVSQSPSNKVTEKGKDVELRCDPISGHTALYWYRQSLGQGLEFLIYFQGNSAPDKSGLPSDRFSAERTGGSVSTLTIQRTQQEDSAVYLCASSLGSGRARAYNEQFFGPGTRLTVL.

The chain uses TRBV30 and TRBJ2-2; a weak D match, TRBD1 (5 bases). The V and J ends lost 1 base and 0 bases respectively, with 15 bases between them. CDR1 GTSNPN and CDR2 SVGIG come from the germline V gene (reference sequence). This CDR3 has 17 amino acids. The CDR3 protein is CAWSGGREVANTGELFF. The CDR3 DNA sequence: TGTGCCTGGAGTGGAGGCAGGGAAGTCGCGAACACCGGGGAGCTGTTTTTT.

This clone appeared once. This chain uses TRBV5-1 with TRBJ1-2; TRBD1 aligns across 7 bases. Trimming cost V 1 base and J 2 bases; bases outside gene matches: 2. The germline V gene has CDR1 SGHRS and CDR2 YFSETQ. The CDR3 spans 14 residues. CDR3 sequence (DNA): TGCGCCAGCAGCTTGTCGGGACAGAACTATGGCTACACCTTC. Translated: CASSLSGQNYGYTF.

The V call is TRBV5-5, the J call TRBJ1-5; D not resolved. This CDR3 is 13 amino acids long. Per germline, CDR1 SGHKS and CDR2 YYEKEE (reference sequence). V was cut by 1 base and J by 0 bases, with 2 bases left in between. CDR3 sequence reads: CASSLISNQPQHF. DNA for the CDR3: TGTGCCAGCAGCTTGATTAGCAATCAGCCCCAGCATTTT.

V usage is TRBV7-9 and J usage is TRBJ1-1, with D unclear. Trimming took 5 bases from V and 6 from J, leaving 13 bases between them. This CDR3 contains 13 residues. Germline CDR1 reads SEHNR; CDR2 reads FQNEAQ (reference sequence). The CDR3 coding sequence is TGTGCCAGCAGCGCACTTAATGGCGCTGAAGCTTTCTTT. Its protein product is CASSALNGAEAFF. Using reference TRBV7-9 and TRBJ1-1 for the parts outside the CDR3, the full variable domain is DTGVSQNPRHKITKRGQNVTFRCDPISEHNRLYWYRQTLGQGPEFLTYFQNEAQLEKSRLLSDRFSAERPKGSFSTLEIQRTEQGDSAMYLCASSALNGAEAFFGQGTRLTVV.

The V and J genes are TRBV7-9 and TRBJ2-5; TRBD1 matches 8 bases. CDR3 length: 14 residues. The germline V gene encodes CDR1 SEHNR and CDR2 FQNEAQ (reference sequence). With V trimmed by 5 bases and J by 5 bases, 7 bases remained unmatched. CDR3 DNA: TGTGCCAGCAGCCTCGGACAGGGTTGGGAGACCCAGTACTTC. Amino acid sequence: CASSLGQGWETQYF.

The V and J genes are TRBV6-5 and TRBJ2-7; D not certain. CDR3 size: 14 residues. CDR1 and CDR2 from the germline V gene are MNHEY and SVGAGI. Trimming removed 1 base from V and 1 base from J, with 8 bases in between. This chain's CDR3 is CASSYYGTSYEQYF. CDR3 nucleotides: TGTGCCAGCAGTTACTATGGCACTTCCTACGAGCAGTACTTC.

This clone showed up just a few times. The CDR3, as DNA: TGTGCCAGCAGCTTGGACCCTCTCTATGGCTACACCTTC. The encoded protein is CASSLDPLYGYTF. This chain connects TRBV7-2 to TRBJ1-2; D gene unclear. The CDR3 is made up of 13 amino acids. Germline assignment: CDR1 SGHTA and CDR2 FQGNSA. V lost 3 bases and J lost 4, with 9 bases in between.

This sequence joins TRBV27 and TRBJ1-4, with TRBD1 as a possible D gene (5 bases). V was clipped by 5 bases and J by 6 bases, with 22 bases between them. There are 17 residues in the CDR3. The germline V gene encodes CDR1 MNHEY and CDR2 SMNVEV (reference sequence). The CDR3 sequence: CASSRTKKTDEDEKLFF. The CDR3 region has the DNA TGTGCCAGCAGTCGAACGAAGAAGACAGATGAGGATGAAAAACTGTTTTTT.

The rearrangement uses TRBV11-3 and TRBJ2-5; TRBD2 might be the D (6 bases). V lost 3 bases and J 5 bases, leaving 16 bases between the germline ends. The germline CDR1 and CDR2 sequences are SGHNT and YENEEA. The CDR3 has 15 residues. The chain's CDR3 is CASSFMSRAGETQYF. The DNA for the CDR3 is TGTGCCAGCAGCTTTATGTCCAGGGCGGGGGAGACCCAGTACTTC.

The table lists this clone with a count of one. V is TRBV5-1 and J is TRBJ1-3; D is ambiguous. CDR3 length equals 15 residues. V gave up 4 bases and J gave up 0 bases, with 11 bases separating them. CDR1 is SGHRS and CDR2 is YFSETQ in the germline V gene. CDR3 sequence (DNA): TGCGCCAGCAGCCCGAACTTGAGCTCTGGAAACACCATATATTTT. This gives the protein CASSPNLSSGNTIYF.

This sequence joins TRBV2 and TRBJ1-5; TRBD1 might be the D (6 bases). Trimming shortened V by 7 bases and J by 5 bases, and 9 bases separated the two germline ends. CDR1 and CDR2 from the germline V gene are SNHLY and FYNNEI. This CDR3 comprises 12 residues. The CDR3 nucleotides are TGTGCCAGCATGGGGGGCGATCAGCCCCAGCATTTT. This codes for CASMGGDQPQHF.

The chain is built from TRBV5-1 and TRBJ1-2; D remains unclear. The CDR3 contains 14 residues. The V gene lost 0 bases and the J gene lost 5 bases, with 11 bases spanning the gap. CDR1 and CDR2 (germline): SGHRS, YFSETQ. CDR3 loop: CASSLVDQKYGYTF. The CDR3 coding sequence is TGCGCCAGCAGCTTGGTTGACCAAAAGTATGGCTACACCTTC.

Regarding this clone: This CDR3 is also generated by other DNA sequences in the sample. The V gene is TRBV7-2, the J gene TRBJ1-2; the D gene is possibly TRBD1 (5 bases). The CDR3 consists of 14 residues. From germline, CDR1 is SGHTA and CDR2 FQGNSA. Trimming removed 1 base from V and 0 bases from J, with 6 bases in between. DNA of the CDR3: TGTGCCAGCAGCTTAGAGACAGCTAACTATGGCTACACCTTC. Translated: CASSLETANYGYTF.

The chain joins TRBV27 to TRBJ2-1; the D gene is possibly TRBD2 (5 bases). V was cut by 7 bases and J by 8 bases, with 12 bases left in between. The CDR3 contains 12 residues. Germline CDR1 and CDR2: MNHEY and SMNVEV (reference sequence). As DNA, the CDR3 is TGTGCCAGCATTTCCTCGCGGGATGAGCAGTTCTTC. Translation: CASISSRDEQFF.

V and J are TRBV14 and TRBJ2-1; 8 bases fit TRBD2. Trimming cost V 0 bases and J 5 bases; bases outside gene matches: 0. The CDR3 has 14 amino acids. Germline V lookup: CDR1 SGHDN, CDR2 FVKESK. CDR3 residues: CASSQELADNEQFF. The CDR3 DNA reads as TGTGCCAGCAGCCAAGAACTAGCGGACAATGAGCAGTTCTTC.

J is TRBJ1-6 and V is TRBV28; possibly TRBD1 for D (5 bases). CDR3 length: 15 amino acids. Germline CDR1 reads MDHEN; CDR2 reads SYDVKM. Trimming stripped 10 bases from V and 7 bases from J, with 20 bases between. The CDR3 DNA reads TGTGCCACTCTAAGGCGGGGGGGTAGAAATTCACCCCTCCACTTT. Its protein is CATLRRGGRNSPLHF.

J is TRBJ1-2 and V is TRBV5-4, with D perhaps TRBD1 (6 bases). The CDR3 runs 15 residues. Trimming took off 5 bases at V and 6 bases at J, with 20 bases between the two ends. CDR1 and CDR2 from the germline V gene are SGHNT and YYREEE (reference sequence). CDR3 DNA sequence: TGTGCCAGCAGTCTTGGACAGTCAACTATCAATGGCTACACCTTC. Translating it yields CASSLGQSTINGYTF.

V usage is TRBV7-2 and J usage is TRBJ1-6; possible D gene TRBD1, 6 bases. The CDR3 length is 16 residues. Germline V CDR1 and CDR2: SGHTA, FQGNSA. The V end was cut by 2 bases, the J end by 9 bases, with 17 bases between. This CDR3 is CASSLLGRTVPSPLHF. The CDR3 bases are TGTGCCAGCAGCTTACTGGGTCGGACAGTGCCTTCACCCCTCCACTTT.

The CDR3 loop reads CASRGEYYNEQFF. The DNA of the CDR3 is TGTGCCAGCCGGGGAGAATACTACAATGAGCAGTTCTTC. This chain connects TRBV28 to TRBJ2-1; D is possibly TRBD2 (5 bases). V was cut by 8 bases and J by 3 bases, with 11 bases left in between. Germline V gene sequence: CDR1 MDHEN, CDR2 SYDVKM. The CDR3 is made up of 13 amino acids.

The rearrangement links TRBV6-5 to TRBJ2-3; D not resolved. The CDR3 is made up of 11 amino acids. Looked up from germline, CDR1 is MNHEY and CDR2 is SVGAGI. Trimming shortened V by 7 bases and J by 10 bases, and 12 bases separated the two germline ends. The CDR3 reads CASTPIDPQYF. Written as DNA, the CDR3 is TGTGCCAGCACCCCAATTGACCCGCAGTATTTT.

This clone was counted once. The CDR3 loop is CATSIRTGDPFF. For the CDR3, the DNA is TGTGCCACCAGCATTCGAACAGGGGATCCGTTTTTT. The rearrangement joins TRBV15 to TRBJ1-4; TRBD1 aligns across 7 bases. Trimming removed 4 bases from V and 16 bases from J; junction bases left unmatched: 9. CDR3 length: 12 residues. Germline CDR1 reads LNHNV; CDR2 reads YYDKDF (reference sequence).

The chain uses TRBV15 and TRBJ2-1; no definite D call. Germline-derived CDR1 and CDR2 are LNHNV and YYDKDF (reference sequence). The CDR3 runs 16 residues. V lost 1 base and J lost 4, with 14 bases in between. In DNA form, the CDR3 reads TGTGCCACCAGCAGAGGGAACGCGGACGCATACAATGAGCAGTTCTTC. Translating it yields CATSRGNADAYNEQFF.

A single count supports this clone. The chain is built from TRBV9 and TRBJ2-1; 7 nucleotides agree with TRBD2. This CDR3 is 16 amino acids long. V dropped 4 bases and J dropped 6; count of bases not matched to a gene: 13. Per the germline V gene, CDR1 is SGDLS and CDR2 is YYNGEE. CDR3 nucleotides: TGTGCCAGCAGCCCCAGCCTAGCGGTCGTTGGCAATGAGCAGTTCTTC. It specifies CASSPSLAVVGNEQFF.

This clone was observed a handful of times. This chain links TRBV28 with TRBJ2-7; TRBD2 matches at 16 bases. The CDR3 totals 17 residues. Trimming removed 6 bases from V and 2 bases from J; junction bases left unmatched: 7. The V gene's germline CDR1 is MDHEN and CDR2 SYDVKM. CDR3 in amino acids: CASRLGLAGGSTYEQYF. CDR3 nucleotides: TGTGCCAGCAGGCTGGGACTAGCGGGAGGGAGCACCTACGAGCAGTACTTC. The full variable domain, rest sourced from reference TRBV28 and TRBJ2-7, is DVKVTQSSRYLVKRTGEKVFLECVQDMDHENMFWYRQDPGLGLRLIYFSYDVKMKEKGDIPEGYSVSREKKERFSLILESASTNQTSMYLCASRLGLAGGSTYEQYFGPGTRLTVT.

The rearrangement joins TRBV27 to TRBJ1-6; 7 nucleotides line up with TRBD1. In germline, CDR1 is MNHEY, CDR2 SMNVEV (reference sequence). This CDR3 has 16 amino acids. With 5 bases clipped from V and 7 bases from J, the junction kept 11 bases outside the gene matches. CDR3 sequence reads: CASSPIEGARNSPLHF. The CDR3, as DNA: TGTGCCAGCAGTCCAATTGAGGGGGCGAGAAATTCACCCCTCCACTTT.

Here the CDR3 DNA reads TGTGCCAGAAGCCCGGACAGGGTGAAAGGCAATCAGCCCCAGCATTTT. It encodes CARSPDRVKGNQPQHF. The chain carries TRBV7-5 and TRBJ1-5; the table's D call of TRBD1 was not tested on the DNA. TRBV7-5 is a recognized pseudogene. CDR3 length: 16 residues.

About this clone itself: This could be a read error, since a much larger clone is one nucleotide away. The V and J genes are TRBV28 and TRBJ1-2; weak D call: TRBD1 (5 bases). The V and J ends lost 3 bases and 2 bases respectively, with 7 bases between them. The CDR3 spans 13 residues. Per germline, CDR1 MDHEN and CDR2 SYDVKM. CDR3 bases: TGTGCCAGCAGTTTGAACAGGAACTATGGCTACACCTTC. Its translation: CASSLNRNYGYTF.